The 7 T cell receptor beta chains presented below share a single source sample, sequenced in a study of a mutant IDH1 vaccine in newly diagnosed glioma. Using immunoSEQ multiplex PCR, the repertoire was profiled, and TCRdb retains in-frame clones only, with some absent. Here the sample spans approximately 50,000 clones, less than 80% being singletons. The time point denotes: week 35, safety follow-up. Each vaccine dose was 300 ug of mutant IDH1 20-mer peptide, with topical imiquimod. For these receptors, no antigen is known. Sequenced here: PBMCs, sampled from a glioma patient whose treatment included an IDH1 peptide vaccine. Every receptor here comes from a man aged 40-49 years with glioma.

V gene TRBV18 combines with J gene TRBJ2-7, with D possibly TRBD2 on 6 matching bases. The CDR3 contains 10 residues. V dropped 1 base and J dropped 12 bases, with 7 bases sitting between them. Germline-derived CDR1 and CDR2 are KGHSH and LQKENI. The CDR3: CASSPRGVYF. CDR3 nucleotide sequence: TGTGCCAGCTCACCACGCGGGGTGTACTTC.

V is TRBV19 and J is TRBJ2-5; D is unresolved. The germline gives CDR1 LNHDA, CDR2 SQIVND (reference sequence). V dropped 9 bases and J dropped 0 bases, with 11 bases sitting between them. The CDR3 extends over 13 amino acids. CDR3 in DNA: TGTGCCAGCGCCACAAGCGACCAAGAGACCCAGTACTTC. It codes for CASATSDQETQYF. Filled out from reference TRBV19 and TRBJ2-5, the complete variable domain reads DGGITQSPKYLFRKEGQNVTLSCEQNLNHDAMYWYRQDPGQGLRLIYYSQIVNDFQKGDIAEGYSVSREKKESFPLTVTSAQKNPTAFYLCASATSDQETQYFGPGTRLLVL.

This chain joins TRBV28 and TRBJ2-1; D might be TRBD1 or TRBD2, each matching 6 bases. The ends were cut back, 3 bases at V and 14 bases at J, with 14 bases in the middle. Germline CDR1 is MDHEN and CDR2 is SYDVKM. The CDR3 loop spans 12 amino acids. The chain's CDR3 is CASSLPYREEFF. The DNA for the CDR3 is TGTGCCAGCAGTTTGCCGTACAGGGAGGAGTTCTTC.

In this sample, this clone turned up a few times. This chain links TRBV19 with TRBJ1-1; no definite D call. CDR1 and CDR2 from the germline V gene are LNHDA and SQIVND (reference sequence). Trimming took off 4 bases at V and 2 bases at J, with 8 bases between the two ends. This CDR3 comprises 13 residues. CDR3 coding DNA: TGTGCCAGTAGTACGACAATCAACACTGAAGCTTTCTTT. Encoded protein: CASSTTINTEAFF.

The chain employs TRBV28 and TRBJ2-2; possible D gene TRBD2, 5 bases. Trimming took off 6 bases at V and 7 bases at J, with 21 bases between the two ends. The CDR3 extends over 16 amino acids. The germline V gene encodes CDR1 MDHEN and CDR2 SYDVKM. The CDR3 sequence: CASRSHLSGSGGELFF. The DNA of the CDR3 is TGTGCCAGCAGGTCCCACCTTTCGGGGTCCGGCGGGGAGCTGTTTTTT. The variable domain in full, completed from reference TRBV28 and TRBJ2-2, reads DVKVTQSSRYLVKRTGEKVFLECVQDMDHENMFWYRQDPGLGLRLIYFSYDVKMKEKGDIPEGYSVSREKKERFSLILESASTNQTSMYLCASRSHLSGSGGELFFGEGSRLTVL.

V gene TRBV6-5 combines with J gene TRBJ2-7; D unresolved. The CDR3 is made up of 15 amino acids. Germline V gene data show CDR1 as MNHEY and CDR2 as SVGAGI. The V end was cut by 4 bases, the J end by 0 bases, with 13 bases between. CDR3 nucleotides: TGTGCCAGCAGTTCCCTTGGCCGGAACTCCTACGAGCAGTACTTC. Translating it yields CASSSLGRNSYEQYF.

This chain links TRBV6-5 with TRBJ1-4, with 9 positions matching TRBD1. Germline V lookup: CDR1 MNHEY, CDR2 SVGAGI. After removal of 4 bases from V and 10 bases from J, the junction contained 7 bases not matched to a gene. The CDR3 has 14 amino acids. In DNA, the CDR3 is TGTGCCAGCAGTTCACAGGGGGCGTTTGGAAAACTGTTTTTT. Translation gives CASSSQGAFGKLFF.